The next 20 T cell receptor beta chains were all read from a single sample in a study of cytomegalovirus exposure and HLA in healthy donors. Use of 60 Vbeta and 13 Jbeta primers characterized the PCR. The repertoire was sequenced with immunoSEQ multiplex PCR; TCRdb's copy has only in-frame clones and lacks some. The sample contains 140,000 to 150,000 clones, over 65% of which appear only once. Sequencing input: PBMCs. The origin of the receptors is a female donor in good health and CMV-seronegative.

The V and J genes are TRBV6-1 and TRBJ1-5, with D perhaps TRBD1 (6 bases). Per the germline V gene, CDR1 is MNHNS and CDR2 is SASEGT. Trimming stripped 2 bases from V and 8 bases from J, with 13 bases between. The CDR3 loop spans 14 amino acids. Here the CDR3 reads CASSEMVRGEPQHF. In DNA form, the CDR3 reads TGTGCCAGCAGTGAAATGGTCAGGGGAGAGCCCCAGCATTTT.

The J gene is TRBJ2-7, the V gene TRBV6-5; 12 positions agree with TRBD2. The CDR3 totals 13 residues. Germline V CDR1 and CDR2: MNHEY, SVGAGI. V was pared by 4 bases and J by 6 bases, with 1 base of the junction left unmatched. The CDR3 bases are TGTGCCAGCAGTTCGACTAGCGGGAGCGAGCAGTACTTC. It encodes CASSSTSGSEQYF.

J is TRBJ2-5 and V is TRBV11-2; 10 nucleotides match TRBD2. The CDR3 has 15 residues. Trimming took 1 base from V and 3 from J; bases not matched to a gene: 2. CDR1 is SGHAT, CDR2 FQNNGV, per germline. The CDR3 here is CASSLGLAGEETQYF. Written as DNA, the CDR3 is TGTGCCAGCAGCTTAGGGCTAGCGGGAGAAGAGACCCAGTACTTC.

The V gene is TRBV10-3, the J gene TRBJ2-1, with TRBD1 identical over 7 bases. This CDR3 is built from 20 residues. Germline lookup yields CDR1 ENHRY and CDR2 SYGVKD. V lost 3 bases, J lost 1 base, and 18 bases stayed unmatched. CDR3 protein: CAISDYRSAGQDGSYNEQFF. CDR3 in DNA: TGTGCCATCAGTGATTACCGTTCTGCTGGACAGGACGGATCCTACAATGAGCAGTTCTTC.

CDR3 sequence reads: CASKGRARDTEAFF. The CDR3 coding sequence is TGTGCCAGCAAGGGTCGAGCCAGGGACACTGAAGCTTTCTTT. The chain joins TRBV25-1 to TRBJ1-1; tentative D call: TRBD1 (5 bases). V was shortened by 7 bases and J by 3 bases, with 15 bases between the two germline ends. The germline gives CDR1 MGHDK, CDR2 SYGVNS. This CDR3 region has 14 residues.

The chain carries TRBV7-9 and TRBJ2-7; 13 bases match TRBD2. The V gene end was trimmed by 4 bases and the J gene end by 5 bases; junction bases not matched to a gene: 14. CDR3 length equals 18 residues. The V gene's germline CDR1 is SEHNR and CDR2 FQNEAQ (reference sequence). CDR3 region: CASSSPPLLAGGLHEQYF. The CDR3 bases are TGTGCCAGCAGCTCCCCCCCCTTACTAGCGGGAGGGCTCCACGAGCAGTACTTC.

This chain uses TRBV5-1 with TRBJ1-1; tentative D call: TRBD1 (5 bases). CDR1 SGHRS and CDR2 YFSETQ come from the germline V gene. The ends were cut back, 0 bases at V and 8 bases at J, with 14 bases in the middle. There are 14 residues in the CDR3. The CDR3 DNA sequence: TGCGCCAGCAGCTTGGCCGGGGGGTCATACGAAGCTTTCTTT. Amino acid sequence: CASSLAGGSYEAFF. Variable domain in full (rest from reference TRBV5-1 and TRBJ1-1): KAGVTQTPRYLIKTRGQQVTLSCSPISGHRSVSWYQQTPGQGLQFLFEYFSETQRNKGNFPGRFSGRQFSNSRSEMNVSTLELGDSALYLCASSLAGGSYEAFFGQGTRLTVV.

The chain recombines TRBV5-1 with TRBJ2-1; 9 bases agree with TRBD2. J was trimmed by 1 base and V by 8 bases; bases with no gene match: 4. This CDR3 comprises 14 residues. CDR1 and CDR2 from the germline V gene are SGHRS and YFSETQ. This chain's CDR3 is CASKRGDSYNEQFF. CDR3 bases: TGCGCCAGTAAGCGGGGGGATTCCTACAATGAGCAGTTCTTC.

This clone came up a few times. The CDR3: CASSVTTGFGANVLTF. The CDR3 DNA reads as TGTGCCAGCAGCGTTACGACAGGGTTCGGGGCCAACGTCCTGACTTTC. V usage is TRBV9 and J usage is TRBJ2-6, with 7 bases matching TRBD1. The CDR3 length is 16 residues. Germline lookup yields CDR1 SGDLS and CDR2 YYNGEE. The trim removed 2 bases at V and 4 bases at J, leaving 6 bases unmatched.

The chain employs TRBV7-2 and TRBJ1-5; 9 nucleotides agree with TRBD1. The CDR3 sequence is 16 residues long. V shed 1 base and J 3 bases; nucleotides not matched to a gene: 4. Germline V gives CDR1 SGHTA, CDR2 FQGNSA. In nucleotides, the CDR3 is TGTGCCAGCAGCTTAGTTTACAGGGGGCTCAATCAGCCCCAGCATTTT. Translated: CASSLVYRGLNQPQHF.

The genes are TRBV13 and TRBJ2-7; 8 bases map to TRBD1. Germline V gene lookup returns CDR1 PRHDT and CDR2 FYEKMQ (reference sequence). The CDR3 is 15 residues long. V lost 5 bases, J lost 1 base, and 7 bases stayed unmatched. CDR3 in amino acids: CASSINRDRSYEQYF. For the CDR3, the DNA is TGTGCCAGCAGCATCAACCGGGACAGGTCCTACGAGCAGTACTTC.

The chain carries TRBV5-4 and TRBJ2-2, with D perhaps matching TRBD1 (6 bases). The V gene's germline CDR1 is SGHNT and CDR2 YYREEE (reference sequence). The CDR3 is 13 amino acids. Deletions cut 4 bases from V and 4 bases from J, with 8 bases between. The CDR3 DNA follows: TGTGCCAGCAGCCGGGACATCACCGGGGAGCTGTTTTTT. This sequence encodes CASSRDITGELFF.

The chain's CDR3 is CASSSITNYGYTF. DNA for the CDR3: TGTGCCAGCAGCAGCATAACTAACTATGGCTACACCTTC. The chain carries TRBV7-9 and TRBJ1-2; D is uncertain. The CDR3 consists of 13 residues. Trimming pared 5 bases from V and 0 bases from J, leaving 7 bases between. CDR1 SEHNR and CDR2 FQNEAQ come from the germline V gene (reference sequence).

This sequence joins TRBV7-8 and TRBJ1-6, with 9 bases lining up with TRBD1. This CDR3 has 16 residues. The ends lost 1 base at V and 9 bases at J; junction bases unmatched: 7. The germline V gene has CDR1 SGHVS and CDR2 FQNEAQ. The CDR3 DNA reads as TGTGCCAGCAGCTTAGAGCCGGGACAGGGTGCTTCACCCCTCCACTTT. Translating it yields CASSLEPGQGASPLHF.

The chain uses TRBV6-5 and TRBJ2-5, with 10 bases lining up with TRBD1. The DNA matches TRBJ2-7 better at its end, which makes the J call doubtful. Germline-derived CDR1 and CDR2 are MNHEY and SVGAGI. This CDR3 has 12 residues. CDR3 bases: TGTGCCACGGGACAGGGGTTCTACGAGCAGTACTTC. Translation: CATGQGFYEQYF.

The gene calls are TRBV18 and TRBJ2-2; tentatively, D is TRBD2 (6 bases). CDR3 length: 15 residues. Trimming left V 5 bases short and J 1 base short, with 11 bases between. CDR1 is KGHSH and CDR2 is LQKENI in the germline V gene. Here the CDR3 reads CASSGLAMNTGELFF. DNA of the CDR3: TGTGCCAGCTCAGGCCTAGCGATGAACACCGGGGAGCTGTTTTTT.

J is TRBJ1-1 and V is TRBV15; D not certain. The CDR3 covers 15 residues. Germline V gives CDR1 LNHNV, CDR2 YYDKDF (reference sequence). The V end was cut by 6 bases, the J end by 4 bases, with 18 bases between. CDR3 sequence reads: CATSRAEGRTTEAFF. CDR3 nucleotides: TGTGCCACCAGTCGTGCGGAGGGAAGGACCACTGAAGCTTTCTTT.

V usage is TRBV19 and J usage is TRBJ1-1; the D is unclear. The CDR3 extends over 14 amino acids. Deletions cut 3 bases from V and 1 base from J, with 9 bases between. Germline V lookup: CDR1 LNHDA, CDR2 SQIVND (reference sequence). As DNA, the CDR3 is TGTGCCAGTAGTATCCTCAGCGGGAACACTGAAGCTTTCTTT. Protein: CASSILSGNTEAFF.

This chain joins TRBV6-4 and TRBJ1-5; D is possibly TRBD1 (6 bases). This CDR3 has 13 amino acids. With 6 bases removed from V and 7 bases from J, the gap between germline ends came to 13 bases. Germline V CDR1 and CDR2: MRHNA, SNTAGT. The CDR3 protein is CASSATGGQPQHF. CDR3 DNA sequence: TGTGCCAGCAGCGCGACAGGAGGCCAGCCCCAGCATTTT.

The chain carries TRBV23-1 and TRBJ1-2; TRBD1 aligns across 7 bases. TRBV23-1 is reported as an ORF; its role is uncertain. This CDR3 spans 14 amino acids. J was trimmed by 8 bases and V by 4 bases; bases with no gene match: 10. The CDR3 is CASSPGGTIRGYTF. CDR3 in DNA: TGCGCCAGCAGTCCAGGGGGAACGATAAGGGGCTACACCTTC.